This T cell receptor (beta chain) was retrieved from a study of shared clonotypes between healthy human individuals (dated by TCRdb to the early 2020s). The study in broad terms: The cohort included a few men and a couple of women between 18 and 49 years of age. For each donor, three plates each were used for CD4 naive and CD4 memory, two plates were used for CD8 naive, and one plate was used for CD8 memory. Blood TCR repertoires of about 5 healthy adults were deeply sequenced to estimate repertoire size and the extent of clonotype sharing between individuals. Different laboratories and diverse techniques were used to prepare libraries and sequence TCR repertoires, to increase sequencing depth and limit assay-specific biases. Per donor, leukapheresis produced somewhere between about 0.8 and 9 billion PBMCs. Study-level results and caveats: Even with the large sequencing depth, rarefaction of the sorted-subset datasets indicated that sequencing was incomplete. The genetic and exposure-history diversity represented was limited by the small number of donors. Pairwise subsampling indicated that sequencing depth was expected to affect the degree of clonotype sharing among donors. When a handful of donors were compared, the shared fraction of clonotypes was around 5% for naive CD4, 3% to 4% for naive CD8, 2% to 2.5% for memory CD4, and 0.35% to 0.4% for memory CD8. Clonotypes shared by all four sorted-subset donors showed higher generation probabilities than non-shared clonotypes. Estimated clonotype richness was generally larger for naive than for memory subsets. Sampling was limited to blood, and TCR repertoires in tissue likely differ from TCR repertoires in blood.

Donors were healthy HIV-negative adults with no recently reported acute infections or vaccinations. All donors were Caucasian adults living in Nashville, Tennessee, USA. CD4+ T cells were enriched through magnetic negative selection, after which naive cells were positively selected on CD45RA and the remaining negative fraction served as the memory subset. After blood collection by leukapheresis, PBMCs were isolated using Ficoll-Histopaque density gradient centrifugation and then cryopreserved in the vapor phase of liquid nitrogen. Analytical flow cytometry was used to check the purity and quantity of each magnetically sorted T cell population. From each sorted fraction, genomic DNA was isolated and quantified by UV absorbance on a Nanodrop 2000c. Deletion took 5 bases off V and 5 bases off J, with a span of 12 bases between the germline ends. From the cysteine through the phenylalanine, the CDR3 covers 13 amino acids. Only CDR3 DNA remains: 39 bases, in frame from the first base. Looking up the germline V gene yields CDR1 SGHTA and CDR2 FQGNSA.

In the case of this clone: Its antigen remains undetermined. No much larger clone exists at a distance of one base, and base qualities are not known. Other DNA sequences in the same sample also yield this CDR3.

TCR CDR3 regions were amplified from genomic DNA by multiplex PCR using the deep immunoSEQ assay. Genomic DNA extracted from each cell subset was distributed evenly over all wells of several immunoSEQ 96-well plates, and each plate served as one replicate. For sorted subsets, roughly 200 ng genomic DNA, equal to tens of thousands of T cell genomes, was loaded into each replicate PCR. Purified libraries were measured with a Qubit 3.0 fluorometer, size-checked on a Bioanalyzer 2100, and measured again with the KAPA Library Quantification kit. Every immunoSEQ 96-well plate was sequenced on a separate single-read 150-cycle Illumina NextSeq 550 flow cell. In the paper's pipeline: Because the immunoSEQ output held only junctional sequences and lacked quality scores, the filtering could not match the filtering applied to full-length reads. To assign V/J genes and CDR3, sequences were annotated using PyIR, a Python wrapper for IgBLAST v1.9, with IMGT germline references. Reads were filtered out if the reads had weak V/J assignments (E-value above 1e-6), no CDR3, stop codons, out-of-frame junctions, or ambiguous translated residues. A V3J clonotype was defined by an identical inferred V gene, J gene, and CDR3 amino acid sequence. The percentage overlap between two repertoires was calculated by dividing the number of shared unique clonotypes by the size of the smaller repertoire. Repertoire richness was assessed with RTK rarefaction, the Chao1 estimator, and Recon v2.1 estimates of unobserved clonotypes. OLGA was used to compute generation probabilities for all TCRbeta clonotypes that the gDNA method yielded from a handful of donors. TCRdb holds this immuneACCESS table with in-frame rearrangements only. Some clones are missing; in checked studies, unresolved V genes explain under half, and the rest has no known cause. The DNA was the basis for D and trimming; V, J and clone size are from that table. This sample has around 2,000,000 clones in its table, and approximately 95% of those were observed once. About 0.13% of the sample goes to the ten largest clones.

The sequencing sample was made of naive CD4+ T cells sorted from blood. The cell subset or site tag for this specimen amounts to: CD45RA+ positively selected. This TCR was sampled from a man aged 18-30 years in good health. The chain is made from TRBV7-2 and TRBJ1-2; TRBD1 is a weak D gene call, 5 bases matching. CDR3 loop: CASSSGQVYGYTF. The nucleotide sequence is given as TGTGCCAGCAGCAGCGGACAAGTTTATGGCTACACCTTC.